Below are 31 T cell receptor beta chains sequenced from a single sample in a study of lymphopenia after photon versus proton radiotherapy. Libraries were prepared by immunoSEQ multiplex PCR; TCRdb keeps only in-frame clonotypes and omits some of them. This table holds roughly 30,000 clones, approximately 88% found once. Sequencing used peripheral blood, obtained from a patient treated with proton-based radiotherapy. Receptors originate from a woman aged 60-75 years with cholangiocarcinoma. Some clones in this sample may be carry-over from other donors' samples.

The CDR3 region is CASGPGTGETQYF. DNA of the CDR3: TGTGCCAGCGGCCCCGGGACAGGGGAGACCCAGTACTTC. The chain uses TRBV7-9 and TRBJ2-5; 9 positions match TRBD1. Germline CDR1 SEHNR, CDR2 FQNEAQ (reference sequence). Trimming cost V 8 bases and J 5 bases; bases outside gene matches: 6. CDR3 length: 13 residues.

The chain is built from TRBV4-1 and TRBJ1-1; no firm D call. This CDR3 has 14 residues. V was cut by 0 bases and J by 7 bases, with 12 bases left in between. Germline assignment: CDR1 MGHRA and CDR2 YSYEKL. CDR3 region: CASSQDPDTIEAFF. The CDR3 nucleotides read TGCGCCAGCAGCCAAGATCCCGATACGATTGAAGCTTTCTTT.

The V gene is TRBV7-3, the J gene TRBJ2-3, with TRBD2 matching 7 bases. This CDR3 is built from 15 residues. V gave up 5 bases and J gave up 4 bases; unmatched junction bases: 9. Germline values: CDR1 SGHTA, CDR2 FQGTGA. The CDR3 DNA reads as TGTGCCAGCAGCGCGACGGGGGGAGCTGCAGATACGCAGTATTTT. Protein sequence: CASSATGGAADTQYF.

The chain joins TRBV6-6 to TRBJ2-5; D uncertain. This CDR3 has 13 residues. The ends were cut back, 6 bases at V and 2 bases at J, with 10 bases in the middle. Germline-derived CDR1 and CDR2 are MNHNY and SVGAGI (reference sequence). The CDR3 spells CASRNRNQETQYF. CDR3 DNA: TGTGCCAGCAGGAACCGGAATCAAGAGACCCAGTACTTC.

The rearrangement uses TRBV6-6 and TRBJ1-5, with 9 nucleotides matching TRBD1. V was clipped by 2 bases and J by 6 bases; unmatched bases: 5. Germline V gene sequence: CDR1 MNHNY, CDR2 SVGAGI (reference sequence). The CDR3 loop spans 15 amino acids. The CDR3 region has the DNA TGTGCCAGCAGTTACGGACAGGGGAAGGGTCAGCCCCAGCATTTT. Translation gives CASSYGQGKGQPQHF.

This clone was seen just once. This chain uses TRBV5-1 with TRBJ2-2, with 7 bases that match TRBD1. This CDR3 contains 15 residues. After removal of 6 bases from V and 1 base from J, the junction contained 6 bases not matched to a gene. The V gene's germline CDR1 is SGHRS and CDR2 YFSETQ. DNA of the CDR3: TGCGCCAGCAAAAAGGGGGCCCAGAACACCGGGGAGCTGTTTTTT. Its translation: CASKKGAQNTGELFF. Together with reference TRBV5-1 and TRBJ2-2, the CDR3 gives the full variable domain: KAGVTQTPRYLIKTRGQQVTLSCSPISGHRSVSWYQQTPGQGLQFLFEYFSETQRNKGNFPGRFSGRQFSNSRSEMNVSTLELGDSALYLCASKKGAQNTGELFFGEGSRLTVL.

The chain employs TRBV18 and TRBJ2-7; 12 positions agree with TRBD2. V was clipped by 5 bases and J by 6 bases; unmatched bases: 5. CDR1 KGHSH and CDR2 LQKENI come from the germline V gene. CDR3 length: 14 residues. CDR3 amino acids: CASSSSSGRAEQYF. The CDR3 bases are TGTGCCAGCTCATCCTCTAGCGGGAGGGCCGAGCAGTACTTC.

The chain recombines TRBV5-1 with TRBJ1-1; D unresolved. This CDR3 has 15 residues. Germline lookup yields CDR1 SGHRS and CDR2 YFSETQ. Deletions cut 4 bases from V and 4 bases from J, with 17 bases between. The CDR3 is CASSPSLSSGTEAFF. CDR3 DNA: TGCGCCAGCAGCCCCAGTTTGAGTAGTGGCACTGAAGCTTTCTTT.

J is TRBJ2-3 and V is TRBV25-1; possibly TRBD2 for D (6 bases). The CDR3 length is 15 residues. Trimming removed 3 bases at V and 3 bases at J, with 13 bases between. The germline CDR1 and CDR2 sequences are MGHDK and SYGVNS. CDR3 protein: CASSDFGGGTDTQYF. The DNA for the CDR3 is TGTGCCAGCAGTGACTTCGGGGGAGGTACAGATACGCAGTATTTT.

The V call is TRBV5-1, the J call TRBJ2-1; 13 bases are a match to TRBD2. From germline, CDR1 is SGHRS and CDR2 YFSETQ. The J segment lost 4 bases and the V segment lost 0 bases, leaving 7 bases of the junction unmatched. The CDR3 sequence is 18 residues long. The CDR3: CASSLGLAGGPLYNEQFF. DNA for the CDR3: TGCGCCAGCAGCTTGGGACTAGCGGGAGGACCCCTATACAATGAGCAGTTCTTC.

This clone was detected only once. The chain joins TRBV5-1 to TRBJ1-4; D is unresolved. V lost 3 bases and J 2 bases, leaving 8 bases between the germline ends. This CDR3 contains 14 residues. Per germline, CDR1 SGHRS and CDR2 YFSETQ. CDR3 in DNA: TGCGCCAGCAGCTCTGGGAGGACTAATGAAAAACTGTTTTTT. It yields the protein CASSSGRTNEKLFF.

The genes are TRBV2 and TRBJ2-5; unclear D gene. Germline assignment: CDR1 SNHLY and CDR2 FYNNEI. This CDR3 spans 12 amino acids. V lost 0 bases, J lost 2 bases, and 1 base lay in between. CDR3 loop: CASSEAQETQYF. The CDR3 DNA follows: TGTGCCAGCAGTGAAGCGCAAGAGACCCAGTACTTC.

This clone was seen repeatedly, ten times or more. The rearrangement joins TRBV13 to TRBJ1-3; D is ambiguous. Germline loops: CDR1 PRHDT, CDR2 FYEKMQ (reference sequence). The CDR3 is 14 residues long. V was pared by 5 bases and J by 0 bases, with 8 bases between. CDR3 sequence reads: CASSPSSSGNTIYF. In nucleotides, the CDR3 is TGTGCCAGCAGCCCCTCGAGCTCTGGAAACACCATATATTTT.

The chain carries TRBV7-2 and TRBJ2-7, with TRBD2 as a possible D gene (5 bases). The V gene lost 1 base and the J gene lost 0 bases, with 13 bases spanning the gap. The CDR3 extends over 16 amino acids. Per germline, CDR1 SGHTA and CDR2 FQGNSA. In DNA form, the CDR3 reads TGTGCCAGCAGCTTAGACCCCCCGGGGAGCTCCTACGAGCAGTACTTC. Translating gives CASSLDPPGSSYEQYF.

This clone was observed a single time. The chain couples TRBV29-1 to TRBJ2-5; either TRBD1 or TRBD2 may fit D (6 bases each). CDR1 is SQVTM and CDR2 is ANQGSEA in the germline V gene. The V and J ends lost 6 bases and 6 bases respectively, with 26 bases between them. This CDR3 comprises 16 residues. CDR3 sequence reads: CSVRGTHRGRPKTQYF. DNA for the CDR3: TGCAGCGTACGAGGGACCCATCGGGGGCGGCCAAAGACCCAGTACTTC.

The CDR3 sequence is CASSLTSVGTRGQPQHF. The CDR3 coding sequence is TGTGCCAGCAGTTTAACTTCTGTCGGGACTAGGGGTCAGCCCCAGCATTTT. This chain uses TRBV28 with TRBJ1-5; D perhaps matches TRBD1 (5 bases). This CDR3 is built from 17 residues. V was cut by 2 bases and J by 6 bases, with 20 bases left in between. Germline-derived CDR1 and CDR2 are MDHEN and SYDVKM.

As regards this clone: The junction and the germline gene differ at one end; a read error may be behind it. V gene TRBV7-9 combines with J gene TRBJ2-7; possible D gene TRBD2, 5 bases. The CDR3 has 12 amino acids. Germline lookup yields CDR1 SEHNR and CDR2 FQNEAQ (reference sequence). The CDR3 region is CASCLDSSEQYF. DNA for the CDR3: TGTGCCAGCTGCTTGGACTCTTCCGAGCAGTACTTC.

The chain links TRBV5-1 to TRBJ1-1; D gene ambiguous. The CDR3 runs to 14 residues. Germline V CDR1 and CDR2: SGHRS, YFSETQ. V lost 0 bases and J 1 base, leaving 7 bases between the germline ends. The DNA for the CDR3 is TGCGCCAGCAGCTTGGGGAACAGGAACACTGAAGCTTTCTTT. Translated, it gives CASSLGNRNTEAFF.

The chain combines TRBV7-8 with TRBJ2-7; 10 positions match TRBD2. Trimming removed 2 bases from V and 9 bases from J; junction bases left unmatched: 7. CDR3 length: 14 amino acids. Germline V CDR1 and CDR2: SGHVS, FQNEAQ. CDR3 nucleotide sequence: TGTGCCAGCAGCTTACAGCTAGCGGGAGTCGCGCAGTACTTC. Translation gives CASSLQLAGVAQYF. Based on the CDR3 plus reference TRBV7-8 and TRBJ2-7, the full variable domain is GAGVSQSPRYKVAKRGQDVALRCDPISGHVSLFWYQQALGQGPEFLTYFQNEAQLDKSGLPSDRFFAERPEGSVSTLKIQRTQQEDSAVYLCASSLQLAGVAQYFGPGTRLTVT.

This clone is a singleton in its sample. The V call is TRBV4-3, the J call TRBJ2-3; tentative D call: TRBD1 (6 bases). V lost 0 bases, J lost 7 bases, and 8 bases lay in between. The CDR3 consists of 13 residues. The germline V gene encodes CDR1 LGHNA and CDR2 YSLEER. CDR3 region: CASSQEQGHTQYF. CDR3 coding DNA: TGCGCCAGCAGCCAAGAACAGGGTCATACGCAGTATTTT.

The chain joins TRBV5-1 to TRBJ2-7; unclear D gene. This CDR3 is built from 16 residues. From germline, CDR1 is SGHRS and CDR2 YFSETQ. V was trimmed by 0 bases and J by 3 bases, leaving 16 bases between them. CDR3 residues: CASSLGPASPDYEQYF. The DNA of the CDR3 is TGCGCCAGCAGCTTGGGGCCCGCATCCCCGGACTACGAGCAGTACTTC.

The rearrangement uses TRBV27 and TRBJ2-5; 10 bases fit TRBD2. The J segment lost 5 bases and the V segment lost 6 bases, leaving 6 bases of the junction unmatched. Germline V lookup: CDR1 MNHEY, CDR2 SMNVEV (reference sequence). This CDR3 is 14 amino acids long. The CDR3 loop reads CASRGLAAGETQYF. CDR3 nucleotide sequence: TGTGCCAGCAGAGGACTAGCGGCTGGGGAGACCCAGTACTTC.

Regarding this clone: A read error may produce the germline difference seen at one junction end. This specimen includes other DNA sequences encoding the same CDR3. V and J are TRBV7-2 and TRBJ1-4; TRBD1 is a possible D gene (6 bases). The CDR3 consists of 16 residues. Looked up from germline, CDR1 is SGHTA and CDR2 is FQGNSA. The CDR3 here is CASSSRLTGRNEKLFF. The CDR3 DNA reads as TGCGCCAGCAGCTCCCGGTTGACAGGTCGTAATGAAAAACTGTTTTTT.

The chain carries TRBV29-1 and TRBJ1-4, with no clear D. In germline, CDR1 is SQVTM, CDR2 ANQGSEA. The V and J ends lost 4 bases and 2 bases respectively, with 8 bases between them. The CDR3 sequence is 13 residues long. The DNA for the CDR3 is TGCAGCGTTGTGGGGTCCACTAATGAAAAACTGTTTTTT. Its translation: CSVVGSTNEKLFF.

This rearrangement joins TRBV6-5 to TRBJ1-5, with unresolved D. Looked up from germline, CDR1 is MNHEY and CDR2 is SVGAGI. The CDR3 consists of 13 residues. V lost 3 bases, J lost 4 bases, and 7 bases lay in between. The CDR3 nucleotides are TGTGCCAGCAGTTATCTTCCGAATCAGCCCCAGCATTTT. This gives the protein CASSYLPNQPQHF.

This clone was seen only once. The chain joins TRBV7-2 to TRBJ2-3; D is undetermined. V lost 1 base and J lost 1, with 3 bases in between. The CDR3 runs 13 residues. Germline V gives CDR1 SGHTA, CDR2 FQGNSA. The CDR3 sequence: CASSLGGTDTQYF. The CDR3 coding sequence is TGTGCCAGCAGCTTAGGGGGCACAGATACGCAGTATTTT.

The rearrangement links TRBV27 to TRBJ2-5; TRBD2 is a possible D gene (5 bases). The DNA end is more similar to TRBJ2-7, so the J call may be wrong. Germline V lookup: CDR1 MNHEY, CDR2 SMNVEV (reference sequence). The CDR3 sequence is 16 residues long. The CDR3: CASSLIRVRVGYEQYF. The CDR3 DNA follows: TGTGCCAGCAGTTTAATTCGGGTGCGGGTAGGCTACGAGCAGTACTTC.

This chain uses TRBV20-1 with TRBJ1-3; D gene ambiguous. Trimming took off 5 bases at V and 8 bases at J, with 10 bases between the two ends. The CDR3 is 11 amino acids. CDR1 is DFQATT, CDR2 SNEGSKA, per germline (reference sequence). CDR3 in DNA: TGCAGTGCTGAGGCCGGGGACACCATATATTTT. As protein: CSAEAGDTIYF.

The rearrangement joins TRBV25-1 to TRBJ2-1; D is perhaps TRBD2 (5 bases). CDR1 and CDR2 (germline): MGHDK, SYGVNS. The CDR3 is made up of 15 amino acids. With 6 bases removed from V and 0 bases from J, the gap between germline ends came to 12 bases. The CDR3 loop reads CASREEPSSYNEQFF. The CDR3 DNA reads as TGTGCCAGCAGGGAGGAGCCGAGCTCCTACAATGAGCAGTTCTTC.

This chain links TRBV19 with TRBJ2-4; no firm D call. V was trimmed by 2 bases and J by 0 bases, leaving 8 bases between them. CDR1 LNHDA and CDR2 SQIVND come from the germline V gene (reference sequence). The CDR3 totals 15 residues. The chain's CDR3 is CASSISPEAKNIQYF. The CDR3 DNA reads as TGTGCCAGTAGTATAAGTCCAGAAGCCAAAAACATTCAGTACTTC.

The chain employs TRBV29-1 and TRBJ2-5; the D gene is possibly TRBD2 (6 bases). V was clipped by 8 bases and J by 2 bases, with 12 bases between them. The germline CDR1 and CDR2 sequences are SQVTM and ANQGSEA. This CDR3 contains 12 residues. DNA for the CDR3: TGCAGCTCCCTCGGGGGTCAAGAGACCCAGTACTTC. Translating gives CSSLGGQETQYF.